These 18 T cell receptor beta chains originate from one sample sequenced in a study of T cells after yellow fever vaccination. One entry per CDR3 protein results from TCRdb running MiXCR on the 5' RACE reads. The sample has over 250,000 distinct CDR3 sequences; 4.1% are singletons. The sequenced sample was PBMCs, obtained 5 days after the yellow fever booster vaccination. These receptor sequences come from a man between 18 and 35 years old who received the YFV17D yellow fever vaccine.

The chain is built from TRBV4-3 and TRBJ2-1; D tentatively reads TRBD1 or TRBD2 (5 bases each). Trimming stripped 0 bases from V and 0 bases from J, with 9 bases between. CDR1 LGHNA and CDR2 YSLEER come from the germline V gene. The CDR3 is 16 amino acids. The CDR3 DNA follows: TGCGCCAGCAGCCAAGATCCGGGGCGCTCCTACAATGAGCAGTTCTTC. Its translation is CASSQDPGRSYNEQFF.

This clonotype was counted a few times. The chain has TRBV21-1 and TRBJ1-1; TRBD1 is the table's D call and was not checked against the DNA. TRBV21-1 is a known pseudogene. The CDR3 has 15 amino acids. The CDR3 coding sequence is TGTGCCAGCAGCAAGGGGGGGGTTTCGTACACTGAAGCTTTCTTT. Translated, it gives CASSKGGVSYTEAFF.

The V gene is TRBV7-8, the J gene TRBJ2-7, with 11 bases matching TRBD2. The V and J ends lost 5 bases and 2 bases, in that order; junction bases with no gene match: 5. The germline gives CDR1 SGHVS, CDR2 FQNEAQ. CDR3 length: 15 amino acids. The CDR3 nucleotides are TGTGCCAGCAGCATCCTAGCGGGGGGCGCCTACGAGCAGTACGTC. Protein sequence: CASSILAGGAYEQYV.

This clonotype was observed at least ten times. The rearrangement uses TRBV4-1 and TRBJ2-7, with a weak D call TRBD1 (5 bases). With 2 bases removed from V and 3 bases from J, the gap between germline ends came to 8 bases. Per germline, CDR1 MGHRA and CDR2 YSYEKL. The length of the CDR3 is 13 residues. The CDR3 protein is CASSQKRGYEQYF. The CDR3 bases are TGCGCCAGCAGCCAAAAAAGGGGCTACGAGCAGTACTTC.

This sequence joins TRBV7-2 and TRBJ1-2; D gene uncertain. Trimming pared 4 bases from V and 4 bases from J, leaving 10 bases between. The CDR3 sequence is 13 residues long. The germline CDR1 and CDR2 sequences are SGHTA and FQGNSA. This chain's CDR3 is CASSSERAYGYTF. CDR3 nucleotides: TGTGCCAGCAGCTCCGAGAGGGCCTATGGCTACACCTTC.

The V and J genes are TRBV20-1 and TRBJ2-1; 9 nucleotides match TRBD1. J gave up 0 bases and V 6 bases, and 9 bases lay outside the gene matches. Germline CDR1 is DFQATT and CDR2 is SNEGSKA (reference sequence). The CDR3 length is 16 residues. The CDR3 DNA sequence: TGCAGTGCAGACCCCGGGACAGGGAGCTCCTACAATGAGCAGTTCTTC. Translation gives CSADPGTGSSYNEQFF.

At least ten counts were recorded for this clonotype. The CDR3 nucleotides read TGTGCCAGCAGCCAGGACAGGTTTTTCCGCTACACCTTC. This gives the protein CASSQDRFFRYTF. The chain joins TRBV12-3 or TRBV12-4 to TRBJ1-2, with TRBD1 matching over 7 bases. The ends lost 6 bases at V and 9 bases at J; junction bases unmatched: 10. This CDR3 is built from 13 residues.

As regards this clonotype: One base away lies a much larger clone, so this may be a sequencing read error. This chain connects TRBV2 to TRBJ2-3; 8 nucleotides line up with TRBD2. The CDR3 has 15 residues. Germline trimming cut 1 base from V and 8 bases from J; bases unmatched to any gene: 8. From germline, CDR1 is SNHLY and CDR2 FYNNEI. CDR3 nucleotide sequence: TGTGCCAGCAGTGAAGTTAGCGGGGCGGCAGTTACGCAGTATTTT. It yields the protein CASSEVSGAAVTQYF.

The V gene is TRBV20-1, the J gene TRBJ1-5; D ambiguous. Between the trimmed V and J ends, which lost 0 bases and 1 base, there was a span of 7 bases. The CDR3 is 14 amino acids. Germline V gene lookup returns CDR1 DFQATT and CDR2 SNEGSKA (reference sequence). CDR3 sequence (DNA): TGCAGTGCTAGAGAGTTAGCAAGCAATCAGCCCCAGCATTTT. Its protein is CSARELASNQPQHF.

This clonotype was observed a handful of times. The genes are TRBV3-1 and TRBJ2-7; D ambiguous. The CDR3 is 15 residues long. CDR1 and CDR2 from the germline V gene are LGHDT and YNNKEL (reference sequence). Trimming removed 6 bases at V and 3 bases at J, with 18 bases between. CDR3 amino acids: CASSGTGPANYEQYV. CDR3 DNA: TGTGCCAGCAGTGGCACCGGGCCGGCCAACTACGAGCAGTACGTC.

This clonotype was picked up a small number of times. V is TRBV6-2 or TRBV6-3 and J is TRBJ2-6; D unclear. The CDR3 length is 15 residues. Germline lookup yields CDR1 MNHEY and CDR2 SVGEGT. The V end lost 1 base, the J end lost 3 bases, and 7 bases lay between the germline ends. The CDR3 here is CASSYWHLGANVLTF. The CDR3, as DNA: TGTGCCAGCAGTTACTGGCACCTTGGGGCCAACGTCCTGACTTTC.

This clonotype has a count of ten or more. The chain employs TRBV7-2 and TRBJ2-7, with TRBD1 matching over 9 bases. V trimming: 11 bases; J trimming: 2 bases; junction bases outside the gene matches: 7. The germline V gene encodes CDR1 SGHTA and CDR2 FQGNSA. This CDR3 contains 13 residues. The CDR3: CASGTGRTYEQYF. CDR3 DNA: TGTGCCTCCGGGACAGGGAGGACCTACGAGCAGTACTTC.

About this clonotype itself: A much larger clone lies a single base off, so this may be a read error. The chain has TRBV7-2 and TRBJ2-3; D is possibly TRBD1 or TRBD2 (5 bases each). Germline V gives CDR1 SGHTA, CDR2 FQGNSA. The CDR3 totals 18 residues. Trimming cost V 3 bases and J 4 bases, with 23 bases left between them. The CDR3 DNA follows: TGTGCCAGCAGCTTGAGGGCTGGGGCTACCTACCGCTCAGATACGCAGTATTTT. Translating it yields CASSLRAGATYRSDTQYF.

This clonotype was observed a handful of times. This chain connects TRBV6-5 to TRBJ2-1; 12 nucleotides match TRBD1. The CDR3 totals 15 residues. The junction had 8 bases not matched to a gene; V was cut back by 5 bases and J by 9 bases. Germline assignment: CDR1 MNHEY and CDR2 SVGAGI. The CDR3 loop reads CASSHTGQGASEQFF. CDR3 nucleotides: TGTGCCAGCAGTCATACGGGACAGGGGGCGAGTGAGCAGTTCTTC.

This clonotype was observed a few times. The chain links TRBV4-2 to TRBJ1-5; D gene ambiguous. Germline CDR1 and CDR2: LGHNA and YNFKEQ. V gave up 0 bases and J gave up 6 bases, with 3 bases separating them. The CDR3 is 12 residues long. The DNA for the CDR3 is TGTGCCAGCAGCCAAGATGGTCAGCCCCAGCATTTT. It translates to CASSQDGQPQHF.

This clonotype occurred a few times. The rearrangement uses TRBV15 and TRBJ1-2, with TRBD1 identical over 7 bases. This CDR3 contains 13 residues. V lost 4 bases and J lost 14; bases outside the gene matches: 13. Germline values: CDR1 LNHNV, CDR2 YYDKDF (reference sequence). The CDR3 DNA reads TGTGCCACCAGCAATTTCAGCAGACAGGGACGGACCTTC. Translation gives CATSNFSRQGRTF.

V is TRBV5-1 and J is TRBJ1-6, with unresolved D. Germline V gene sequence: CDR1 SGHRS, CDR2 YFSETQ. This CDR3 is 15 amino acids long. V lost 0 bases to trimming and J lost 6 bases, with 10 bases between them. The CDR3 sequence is CASSLEDISNSPLHF. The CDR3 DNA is TGCGCCAGCAGCTTGGAAGACATATCTAATTCACCCCTCCACTTT.

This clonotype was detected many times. Written as DNA, the CDR3 is TGTGCCAGCAGCCCCCTCCATAGCGGCAGCCAGTTCTTC. Translated, it gives CASSPLHSGSQFF. The rearrangement joins TRBV7-2 to TRBJ2-1; possible D gene TRBD2, 6 bases. Trimming stripped 5 bases from V and 13 bases from J, with 18 bases between. From germline, CDR1 is SGHTA and CDR2 FQGNSA. The CDR3 totals 13 residues.